This passage covers 20 T cell receptor beta chains from one sample sequenced in a study of shared clonotypes between healthy human individuals. Clones were sequenced by immunoSEQ multiplex PCR, and TCRdb holds only the in-frame ones, with some missing. The table lists some 1.4 million clones, 96% of them singletons. The source material was naive CD4+ T cells sorted from blood. Indicated subset: CD45RA+ positively selected. The receptor source for this set is a man aged 30 to 39 in good health.

The chain carries TRBV18 and TRBJ1-2; 9 nucleotides align to TRBD1. CDR1 is KGHSH and CDR2 is LQKENI in the germline V gene. The J segment lost 3 bases and the V segment lost 1 base, leaving 3 bases of the junction unmatched. This CDR3 is 15 amino acids long. This CDR3 is CASSPRTGVDYGYTF. DNA of the CDR3: TGTGCCAGCTCACCACGGACAGGGGTGGACTATGGCTACACCTTC.

The chain recombines TRBV5-1 with TRBJ2-3; possibly TRBD1 for D (6 bases). This CDR3 contains 14 residues. The ends were cut back, 1 base at V and 2 bases at J, with 8 bases in the middle. Germline lookup yields CDR1 SGHRS and CDR2 YFSETQ. The CDR3 DNA follows: TGCGCCAGCAGCTTGCCAGGGGACACAGATACGCAGTATTTT. Protein sequence: CASSLPGDTDTQYF. Drawing the rest from reference TRBV5-1 and TRBJ2-3, the complete variable domain is KAGVTQTPRYLIKTRGQQVTLSCSPISGHRSVSWYQQTPGQGLQFLFEYFSETQRNKGNFPGRFSGRQFSNSRSEMNVSTLELGDSALYLCASSLPGDTDTQYFGPGTRLTVL.

This clone was recorded only once. CDR3 bases: TGCAGCGTTGTCACTAGCGGGAGTACCCAGTACTTC. This gives the protein CSVVTSGSTQYF. J is TRBJ2-5 and V is TRBV29-1, with 11 bases lining up with TRBD2. The CDR3 extends over 12 amino acids. The trim removed 4 bases at V and 8 bases at J, leaving 3 bases unmatched. Germline CDR1 reads SQVTM; CDR2 reads ANQGSEA.

This chain joins TRBV9 and TRBJ1-1; 9 nucleotides agree with TRBD1. This CDR3 is built from 15 residues. The V gene's germline CDR1 is SGDLS and CDR2 YYNGEE. J was trimmed by 3 bases and V by 3 bases; bases with no gene match: 6. The CDR3 loop reads CASSEKDRGHTEAFF. The CDR3 bases are TGTGCCAGCAGCGAAAAGGACAGGGGCCACACTGAAGCTTTCTTT.

This clone appeared once. The chain uses TRBV15 and TRBJ2-7; D is unclear. The length of the CDR3 is 15 residues. V was shortened by 0 bases and J by 1 base, with 10 bases between the two germline ends. Looked up from germline, CDR1 is LNHNV and CDR2 is YYDKDF (reference sequence). DNA of the CDR3: TGTGCCACCAGCAGAGATAGCCGGGCGTCCTACGAGCAGTACTTC. Its translation is CATSRDSRASYEQYF.

The chain joins TRBV6-5 to TRBJ2-5; TRBD2 agrees at 11 bases. The CDR3 covers 16 residues. Losses at the gene ends were 4 bases for V and 2 bases for J; bases not matched to a gene: 6. Germline assignment: CDR1 MNHEY and CDR2 SVGAGI. The CDR3: CASSSPGLAEQETQYF. In nucleotides, the CDR3 is TGTGCCAGCAGTTCCCCGGGACTAGCGGAGCAAGAGACCCAGTACTTC.

This sequence joins TRBV18 and TRBJ1-2, with D tentatively TRBD1 (5 bases). The V end was cut by 5 bases, the J end by 2 bases, with 12 bases between. This CDR3 is 14 amino acids long. Per the germline V gene, CDR1 is KGHSH and CDR2 is LQKENI. CDR3 loop: CASSSGPANYGYTF. Written as DNA, the CDR3 is TGTGCCAGCTCATCGGGACCGGCAAACTATGGCTACACCTTC.

As concerns this clone: Other nucleotide sequences in the sample specify the same CDR3. This chain connects TRBV9 to TRBJ2-2; D call uncertain. Per germline, CDR1 SGDLS and CDR2 YYNGEE. The ends were cut back, 0 bases at V and 6 bases at J, with 6 bases in the middle. CDR3 length: 13 residues. CDR3 DNA: TGTGCCAGCAGCGTAGGGACGGCCGGGGAGCTGTTTTTT. Translating gives CASSVGTAGELFF.

In DNA, the CDR3 is TGTGCCAGCAGTTACTTACTAGCGGGTAGCACAGATACGCAGTATTTT. Protein: CASSYLLAGSTDTQYF. The V gene is TRBV6-5, the J gene TRBJ2-3; 9 positions match TRBD2. This CDR3 comprises 16 residues. The germline CDR1 and CDR2 sequences are MNHEY and SVGAGI. The V and J ends lost 1 base and 0 bases, in that order; junction bases with no gene match: 2.

This clone showed up just once. The CDR3 is CASSPPDRGYNEQFF. The CDR3 DNA sequence: TGTGCCAGCAGTCCACCTGACAGAGGATACAATGAGCAGTTCTTC. V is TRBV28 and J is TRBJ2-1; a possible D gene is TRBD1 (5 bases). The V end was cut by 5 bases, the J end by 4 bases, with 15 bases between. The CDR3 has 15 residues. CDR1 and CDR2 from the germline V gene are MDHEN and SYDVKM.

The V and J genes are TRBV7-2 and TRBJ1-1; D possibly corresponds to TRBD1 (5 bases). V shed 1 base and J shed 7 bases, with 10 bases lying between them. The CDR3 length is 13 residues. Germline lookup yields CDR1 SGHTA and CDR2 FQGNSA. Here the CDR3 DNA reads TGTGCCAGCAGCTTAGGGCCGACAGATGAAGCTTTCTTT. Translation: CASSLGPTDEAFF.

The chain employs TRBV9 and TRBJ2-1, with 7 bases lining up with TRBD2. Germline-derived CDR1 and CDR2 are SGDLS and YYNGEE. The length of the CDR3 is 13 residues. The V gene end was trimmed by 3 bases and the J gene end by 6 bases; junction bases not matched to a gene: 3. The CDR3, as DNA: TGTGCCAGCAGCGAGACTAGCAGCAATGAGCAGTTCTTC. Its protein is CASSETSSNEQFF.

J is TRBJ2-3 and V is TRBV9; TRBD2 aligns across 8 bases. J gave up 3 bases and V 0 bases, and 9 bases lay outside the gene matches. CDR1 and CDR2 (germline): SGDLS, YYNGEE. This CDR3 has 17 amino acids. CDR3 DNA: TGTGCCAGCAGCGTAGGCCCCCCTCGCGGGAGGACAGATACGCAGTATTTT. Translated: CASSVGPPRGRTDTQYF.

V gene TRBV29-1 combines with J gene TRBJ2-3; D is possibly TRBD2 (5 bases). V lost 7 bases, J lost 4 bases, and 12 bases lay in between. The CDR3 runs 12 residues. Germline CDR1 SQVTM, CDR2 ANQGSEA. CDR3 DNA sequence: TGCAGCGCTAAAGGAGCGGCAGATACGCAGTATTTT. This translates into CSAKGAADTQYF.

V usage is TRBV19 and J usage is TRBJ2-7; TRBD1 matches 7 bases. The length of the CDR3 is 14 residues. Germline V gives CDR1 LNHDA, CDR2 SQIVND (reference sequence). Trimming at V came to 5 bases and at J to 4 bases, leaving 8 bases not matched to a gene. This chain's CDR3 is CASSPRQGQYEQYF. The CDR3 DNA is TGTGCCAGTAGTCCCCGACAGGGACAATACGAGCAGTACTTC.

This chain links TRBV9 with TRBJ2-3; TRBD2 matches 9 bases. The V gene's germline CDR1 is SGDLS and CDR2 YYNGEE. Unmatched junction bases numbered 9, after V lost 3 bases and J lost 4 bases. CDR3 length equals 16 residues. The CDR3 DNA reads TGTGCCAGCAGCGCCTCCGGGACTAGCTTTCCAGATACGCAGTATTTT. Its translation: CASSASGTSFPDTQYF.

J is TRBJ2-7 and V is TRBV11-2, with 8 bases fitting TRBD1. J was trimmed by 4 bases and V by 7 bases; bases with no gene match: 12. CDR1 and CDR2 from the germline V gene are SGHAT and FQNNGV. The CDR3 length is 15 residues. The chain's CDR3 is CASIGQGAHKYEQYF. In nucleotides, the CDR3 is TGTGCCAGCATTGGGCAGGGGGCGCACAAGTACGAGCAGTACTTC.

The CDR3 here is CASSWVSSGLKSDTQYF. Written as DNA, the CDR3 is TGTGCCAGCAGCTGGGTCTCGAGCGGATTAAAATCAGATACGCAGTATTTT. The chain carries TRBV5-4 and TRBJ2-3; perhaps TRBD2 as D (5 bases). V was shortened by 3 bases and J by 4 bases, with 21 bases between the two germline ends. The germline V gene encodes CDR1 SGHNT and CDR2 YYREEE (reference sequence). This CDR3 is built from 17 residues.

This rearrangement joins TRBV6-5 to TRBJ2-7, with no clear D. The germline gives CDR1 MNHEY, CDR2 SVGAGI. Between the trimmed V and J ends, which lost 5 bases and 3 bases, there was a span of 5 bases. This CDR3 contains 11 residues. The CDR3 loop is CASSDSYEQYF. The CDR3 DNA reads TGTGCCAGCAGTGATAGCTACGAGCAGTACTTC.

The chain uses TRBV7-9 and TRBJ1-5, with a weak D call TRBD1 (6 bases). V lost 5 bases, J lost 9 bases, and 14 bases lay in between. Germline V gene data show CDR1 as SEHNR and CDR2 as FQNEAQ (reference sequence). The CDR3 loop spans 13 amino acids. CDR3 sequence reads: CASSRQEVGPQHF. CDR3 coding DNA: TGTGCCAGCAGCCGACAGGAGGTAGGGCCCCAGCATTTT.